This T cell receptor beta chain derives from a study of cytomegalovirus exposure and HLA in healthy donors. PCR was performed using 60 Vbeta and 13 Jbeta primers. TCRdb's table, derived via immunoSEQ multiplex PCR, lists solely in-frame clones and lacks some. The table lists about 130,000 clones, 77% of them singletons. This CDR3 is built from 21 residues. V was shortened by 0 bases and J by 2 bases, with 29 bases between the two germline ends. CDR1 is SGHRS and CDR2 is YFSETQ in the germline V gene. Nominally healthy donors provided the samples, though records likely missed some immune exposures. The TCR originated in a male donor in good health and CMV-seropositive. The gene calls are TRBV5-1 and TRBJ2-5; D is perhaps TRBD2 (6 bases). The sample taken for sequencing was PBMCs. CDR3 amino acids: CASSLASGADSSLWGQETQYF. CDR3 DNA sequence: TGCGCCAGCAGCTTGGCTTCGGGAGCAGATTCAAGTCTCTGGGGGCAAGAGACCCAGTACTTC.